A single sample gave rise to the 15 T cell receptor beta chains below, sequenced in a study of blood T cell repertoires in COVID-19. Only in-frame clones appear in the TCRdb table, and some are missing; sequencing was by immunoSEQ multiplex PCR. Of about 55,000 clones listed, 88% are singletons. Sequencing input: peripheral blood. The receptors here all came from a man between 60 and 75 years old with active COVID-19.

This clone was seen a handful of times. The chain carries TRBV12-5 and TRBJ1-1; 8 bases fit TRBD1. V shed 0 bases, J shed 4 bases, and the junction held 10 bases outside the gene matches. CDR3 size: 17 residues. Looked up from germline, CDR1 is LGHNT and CDR2 is FRNRAP. The CDR3 sequence is CASGLVVQGARGTEAFF. The CDR3 DNA is TGTGCTAGTGGTTTGGTGGTCCAGGGGGCGCGCGGCACTGAAGCTTTCTTT.

This clone was seen more than once but under ten times. The chain uses TRBV5-1 and TRBJ2-7, with 12 positions matching TRBD2. The CDR3 is 17 residues long. V gave up 4 bases and J gave up 7 bases; unmatched junction bases: 15. The germline V gene has CDR1 SGHRS and CDR2 YFSETQ. The CDR3: CASSLRGNPLAGGEQYF. DNA of the CDR3: TGCGCCAGCAGCCTCAGGGGGAACCCACTAGCGGGAGGTGAGCAGTACTTC.

The rearrangement uses TRBV18 and TRBJ2-3, with 9 bases aligning to TRBD1. V was pared by 5 bases and J by 1 base, with 4 bases of the junction left unmatched. CDR1 KGHSH and CDR2 LQKENI come from the germline V gene. The CDR3 covers 15 residues. As DNA, the CDR3 is TGTGCCAGCTCAGAACAGGGGGCGGGCACAGATACGCAGTATTTT. This translates into CASSEQGAGTDTQYF.

The gene calls are TRBV18 and TRBJ2-1; D might be TRBD2 (6 bases). Germline loops: CDR1 KGHSH, CDR2 LQKENI. Deletions cut 0 bases from V and 0 bases from J, with 9 bases between. The CDR3 sequence is 16 residues long. DNA of the CDR3: TGTGCCAGCTCACCACCGGTGGGGGGCTCCTACAATGAGCAGTTCTTC. Translation: CASSPPVGGSYNEQFF.

This clone was seen just once. V usage is TRBV29-1 and J usage is TRBJ2-5, with D possibly TRBD2 on 6 matching bases. Trimming took off 4 bases at V and 2 bases at J, with 23 bases between the two ends. Per germline, CDR1 SQVTM and CDR2 ANQGSEA. This CDR3 contains 17 residues. The CDR3 DNA reads TGCAGCGTTGGGAAACGTAGCGGAATTTTTTTACAAGAGACCCAGTACTTC. Translation gives CSVGKRSGIFLQETQYF.

The chain joins TRBV27 to TRBJ2-3, with TRBD1 identical over 10 bases. The CDR3 runs to 15 residues. Trimming cost V 8 bases and J 4 bases; bases outside gene matches: 9. In germline, CDR1 is MNHEY, CDR2 SMNVEV (reference sequence). The CDR3 DNA sequence: TGTGCCAGCGGATTCCTGACAGGGGGCTCAGATACGCAGTATTTT. Encoded protein: CASGFLTGGSDTQYF.

V and J are TRBV12-3 or TRBV12-4 and TRBJ2-7; D is undetermined. This CDR3 region has 11 residues. V was clipped by 6 bases and J by 2 bases, with 5 bases between them. In nucleotides, the CDR3 is TGTGCCAGCAGCACTACCTACGAGCAGTACTTC. Its translation is CASSTTYEQYF.

The chain employs TRBV30 and TRBJ1-1; D is undetermined. V was pared by 4 bases and J by 9 bases, with 15 bases between. In germline, CDR1 is GTSNPN, CDR2 SVGIG (reference sequence). This CDR3 has 12 amino acids. The CDR3 nucleotides read TGTGCCTGGACCCAAGAGGGTAGGAAAGCTTTCTTT. Its translation: CAWTQEGRKAFF. Full variable domain (outside the CDR3, taken from reference TRBV30 and TRBJ1-1): SQTIHQWPATLVQPVGSPLSLECTVEGTSNPNLYWYRQAAGRGLQLLFYSVGIGQISSEVPQNLSASRPQDRQFILSSKKLLLSDSGFYLCAWTQEGRKAFFGQGTRLTVV.

This chain joins TRBV4-1 and TRBJ2-1, with D tentatively TRBD1 (5 bases). The CDR3 is 13 amino acids. V lost 7 bases, J lost 10 bases, and 17 bases lay in between. Germline values: CDR1 MGHRA, CDR2 YSYEKL. This CDR3 is CASTQDGMGEQFF. The CDR3 DNA reads TGCGCCAGCACACAGGACGGAATGGGGGAGCAGTTCTTC.

The chain uses TRBV6-5 and TRBJ2-1; D ambiguous. This CDR3 is 14 amino acids long. Trimming removed 7 bases at V and 7 bases at J, with 17 bases between. Germline V gene sequence: CDR1 MNHEY, CDR2 SVGAGI. As DNA, the CDR3 is TGTGCCAGCACCCATGGTAGACGGGTTAATGAGCAGTTCTTC. Translating gives CASTHGRRVNEQFF.

The chain carries TRBV6-5 and TRBJ2-7; maybe TRBD2 (6 bases). Looked up from germline, CDR1 is MNHEY and CDR2 is SVGAGI. The CDR3 is made up of 14 amino acids. Trimming took off 7 bases at V and 3 bases at J, with 16 bases between the two ends. CDR3 nucleotides: TGTGCCAGCACCGAAAGTCCAGCGGGCTACGAGCAGTACTTC. Translation gives CASTESPAGYEQYF.

This rearrangement joins TRBV2 to TRBJ2-7; 8 bases agree with TRBD2. Looked up from germline, CDR1 is SNHLY and CDR2 is FYNNEI. V shed 6 bases and J 7 bases; nucleotides not matched to a gene: 14. This CDR3 has 15 amino acids. The DNA of the CDR3 is TGTGCCAGCAGACCCACTACTAGCGGCCGGGAAGAGCAGTACTTC. This gives the protein CASRPTTSGREEQYF.

V and J are TRBV9 and TRBJ2-1, with D possibly being TRBD1 (5 bases). The V gene lost 4 bases and the J gene lost 2 bases, with 13 bases spanning the gap. This CDR3 has 15 residues. Looked up from germline, CDR1 is SGDLS and CDR2 is YYNGEE. CDR3 nucleotide sequence: TGTGCCAGCAGCCTATCGGACAATGCCTACAATGAGCAGTTCTTC. Translation gives CASSLSDNAYNEQFF.

V gene TRBV10-2 combines with J gene TRBJ2-2, with 9 bases that match TRBD1. The germline CDR1 and CDR2 sequences are WSHSY and SAAADI. The CDR3 is 15 residues long. J lost 5 bases, V lost 7 bases, and 8 bases had no gene match. The CDR3 DNA reads TGCGCCAGCACCATCCAACAGGGGGCAACCGGGGAGCTGTTTTTT. This gives the protein CASTIQQGATGELFF.

This chain uses TRBV27 with TRBJ2-7; 12 nucleotides align to TRBD2. Germline CDR1 is MNHEY and CDR2 is SMNVEV (reference sequence). The CDR3 has 15 amino acids. The J segment lost 4 bases and the V segment lost 4 bases, leaving 5 bases of the junction unmatched. The CDR3 region is CASSSGLAGNYEQYF. In nucleotides, the CDR3 is TGTGCCAGCAGTTCTGGACTAGCGGGGAATTACGAGCAGTACTTC.